This TCR beta chain was obtained from a study of blood T cell repertoires in COVID-19. As for the study in general: Whether acute or convalescent, the COVID-19 samples came from the United States, Italy and Spain. PBMCs, B-cell-depleted T cells, or T cells were the source of the cDNA or gDNA that made up the material.

Note on this clone: Different DNA sequences within this sample yield the same CDR3.

V lost 5 bases, J lost 4 bases, and 8 bases lay in between. CDR1 is MNHEY, CDR2 SVGAGI, per germline. There are 12 residues in the CDR3. Original processing notes: Estimated nucleated cell counts came from reference gene primer amplification. The protocol was immunoSEQ multiplex PCR, while the TCRdb copy is restricted to in-frame clones and leaves out a portion. The V and J calls and clone size were taken over from that table, and D and trimming were inferred from the DNA. The profile covers approximately 300,000 clones, with 87% appearing a single time and about 2.3% taken by the ten largest. The chain is built from TRBV6-5 and TRBJ1-2; D is unresolved. The sequence was collected from a man aged 18 to 29 with active or convalescent COVID-19. Material: peripheral blood. For the CDR3, the DNA is TGTGCCAGCAGTCGGGGAGGCTATGGCTACACCTTC. It specifies CASSRGGYGYTF.